The sequence of this T cell receptor (beta chain) was determined in a study of T cells after yellow fever vaccination. Study-level points and caveats: At 95% to 98% for CD4 and approximately 88% for CD8, most primary-vaccination clones showed up again after the booster. The appearance of a small share of clonotypes in both CD4 and CD8 compartments was observed. Abundant clonotypes from the bulk population could get into FACS-sorted repertoires as contaminants.

Production of TCR cDNA was by 5'RACE template switching, which also added a universal primer site and UMIs. Via MiXCR, TCRdb re-called the 5' RACE reads, giving one row per CDR3 protein. The data contain about 330,000 distinct CDR3 sequences, about 6.6% of them singletons. In the case of this clonotype: The target antigen is unknown.

The CDR3 sequence is 15 residues long. J lost 11 bases, V lost 5 bases, and 8 bases had no gene match. V and J are TRBV12-3 or TRBV12-4 and TRBJ2-1; TRBD2 aligns across 14 bases. The receptor comes from a man between 18 and 29 years old who received the YFV17D yellow fever vaccine. Sequenced here: PBMCs, sampled roughly 45 days after the first yellow fever vaccination. CDR3 sequence reads: CASSLQGTSGGKQFF. CDR3 sequence (DNA): TGTGCCAGCAGTCTGCAAGGGACTAGCGGGGGCAAGCAGTTCTTC.